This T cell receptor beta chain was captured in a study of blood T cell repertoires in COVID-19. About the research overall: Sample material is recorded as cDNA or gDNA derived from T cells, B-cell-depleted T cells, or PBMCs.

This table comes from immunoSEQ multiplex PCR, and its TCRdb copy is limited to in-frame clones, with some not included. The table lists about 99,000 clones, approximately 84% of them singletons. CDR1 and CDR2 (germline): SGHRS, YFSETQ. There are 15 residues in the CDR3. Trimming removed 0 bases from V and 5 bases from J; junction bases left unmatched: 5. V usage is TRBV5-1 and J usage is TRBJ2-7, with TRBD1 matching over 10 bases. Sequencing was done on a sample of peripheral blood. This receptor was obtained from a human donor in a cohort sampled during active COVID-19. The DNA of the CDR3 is TGCGCCAGCAGCTTGGGAATGGGACAGGGGAACGAGCAGTACTTC. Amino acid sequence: CASSLGMGQGNEQYF.